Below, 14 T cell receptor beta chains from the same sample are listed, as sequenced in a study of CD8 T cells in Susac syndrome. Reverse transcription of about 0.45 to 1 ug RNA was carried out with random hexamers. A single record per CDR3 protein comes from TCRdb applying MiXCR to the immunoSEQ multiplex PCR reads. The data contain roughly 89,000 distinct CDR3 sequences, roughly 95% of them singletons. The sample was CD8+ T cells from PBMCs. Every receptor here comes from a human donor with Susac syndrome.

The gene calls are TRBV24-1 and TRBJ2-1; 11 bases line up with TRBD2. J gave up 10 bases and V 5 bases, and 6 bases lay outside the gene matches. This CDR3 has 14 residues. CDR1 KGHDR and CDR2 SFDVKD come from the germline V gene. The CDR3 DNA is TGTGCCACCAGTGGGCGAGTAGCGGGAGGGGAGCAGTTCTTC. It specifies CATSGRVAGGEQFF.

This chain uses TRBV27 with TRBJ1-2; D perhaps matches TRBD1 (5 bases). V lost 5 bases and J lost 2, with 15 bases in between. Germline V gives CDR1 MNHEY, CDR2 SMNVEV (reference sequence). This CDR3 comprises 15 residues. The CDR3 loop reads CASSPLPTENYGYTF. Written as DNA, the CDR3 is TGTGCCAGCAGTCCCCTTCCGACAGAGAACTATGGCTACACCTTC.

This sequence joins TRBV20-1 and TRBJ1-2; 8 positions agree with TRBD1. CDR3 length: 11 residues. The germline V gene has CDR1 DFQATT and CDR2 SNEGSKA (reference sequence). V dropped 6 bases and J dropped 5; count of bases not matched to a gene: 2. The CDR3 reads CSATGEYGYTF. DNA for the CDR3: TGCAGTGCGACAGGGGAATATGGCTACACCTTC.

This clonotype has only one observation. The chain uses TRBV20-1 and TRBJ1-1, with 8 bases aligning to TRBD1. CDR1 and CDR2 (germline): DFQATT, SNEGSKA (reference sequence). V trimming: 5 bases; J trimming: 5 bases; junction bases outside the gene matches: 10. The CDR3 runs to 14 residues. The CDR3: CSARGQGVGTEAFF. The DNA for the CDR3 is TGCAGTGCTCGCGGACAGGGTGTGGGGACTGAAGCTTTCTTT.

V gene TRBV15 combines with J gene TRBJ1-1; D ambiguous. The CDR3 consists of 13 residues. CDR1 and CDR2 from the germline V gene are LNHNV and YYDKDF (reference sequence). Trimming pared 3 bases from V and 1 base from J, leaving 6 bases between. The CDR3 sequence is CATSSFRNTEAFF. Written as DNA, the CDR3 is TGTGCCACCAGCAGTTTCAGGAACACTGAAGCTTTCTTT.

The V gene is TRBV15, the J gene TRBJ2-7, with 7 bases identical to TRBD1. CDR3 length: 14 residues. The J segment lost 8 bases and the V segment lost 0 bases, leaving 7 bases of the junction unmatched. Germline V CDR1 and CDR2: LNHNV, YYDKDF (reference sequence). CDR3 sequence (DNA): TGTGCCACCAGCAGAGATTTGGCGGACAGGCAGCAGTACGTC. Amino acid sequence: CATSRDLADRQQYV.

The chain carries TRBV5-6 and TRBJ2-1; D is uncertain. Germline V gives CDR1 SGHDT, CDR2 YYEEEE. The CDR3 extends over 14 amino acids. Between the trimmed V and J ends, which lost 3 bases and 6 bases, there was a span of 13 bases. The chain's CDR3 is CASSSSSTLNEQFF. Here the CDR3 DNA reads TGTGCCAGCAGCTCCTCCTCAACCCTCAATGAGCAGTTCTTC.

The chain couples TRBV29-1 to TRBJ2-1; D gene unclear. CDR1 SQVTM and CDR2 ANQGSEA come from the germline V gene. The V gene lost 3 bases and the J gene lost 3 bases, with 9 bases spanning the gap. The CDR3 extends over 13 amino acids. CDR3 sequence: CSVEVVDYNEQFF. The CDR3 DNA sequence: TGCAGCGTTGAGGTGGTCGACTACAATGAGCAGTTCTTC.

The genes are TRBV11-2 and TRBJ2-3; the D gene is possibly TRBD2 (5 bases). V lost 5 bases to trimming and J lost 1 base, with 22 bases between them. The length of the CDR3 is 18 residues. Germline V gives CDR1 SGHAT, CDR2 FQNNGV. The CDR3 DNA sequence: TGTGCCAGCAGCACGCCATCACCCGGGATGTCTCGCACAGATACGCAGTATTTT. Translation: CASSTPSPGMSRTDTQYF.

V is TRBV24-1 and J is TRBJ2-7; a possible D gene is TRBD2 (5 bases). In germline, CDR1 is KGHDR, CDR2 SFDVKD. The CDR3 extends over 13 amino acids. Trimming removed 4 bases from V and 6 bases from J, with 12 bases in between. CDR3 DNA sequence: TGTGCCACCAGTGACCTACGGACTGGCGAGCAGTACTTC. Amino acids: CATSDLRTGEQYF.

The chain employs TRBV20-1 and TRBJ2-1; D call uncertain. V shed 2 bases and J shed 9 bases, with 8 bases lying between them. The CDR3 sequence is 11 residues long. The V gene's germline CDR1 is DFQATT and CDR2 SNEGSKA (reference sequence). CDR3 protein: CSARLVGEQFF. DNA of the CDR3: TGCAGTGCTAGACTAGTTGGTGAGCAGTTCTTC.

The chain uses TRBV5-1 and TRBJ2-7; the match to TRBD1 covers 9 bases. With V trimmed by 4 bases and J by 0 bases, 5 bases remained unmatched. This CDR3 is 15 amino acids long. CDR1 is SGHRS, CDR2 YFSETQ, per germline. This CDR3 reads CASSPGTGSSYEQYV. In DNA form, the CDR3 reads TGCGCCAGCAGCCCCGGGACAGGGAGCTCCTACGAGCAGTACGTC.

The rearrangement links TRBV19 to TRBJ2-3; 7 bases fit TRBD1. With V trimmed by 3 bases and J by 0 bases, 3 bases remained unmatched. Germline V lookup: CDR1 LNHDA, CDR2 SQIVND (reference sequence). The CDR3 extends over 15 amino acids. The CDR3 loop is CASSMQGVSTDTQYF. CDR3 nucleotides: TGTGCCAGTAGTATGCAGGGGGTTAGCACAGATACGCAGTATTTT.

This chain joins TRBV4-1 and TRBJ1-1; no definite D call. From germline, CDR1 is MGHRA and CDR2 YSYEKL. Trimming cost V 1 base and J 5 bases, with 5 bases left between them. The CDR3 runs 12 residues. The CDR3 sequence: CASSQGVTEAFF. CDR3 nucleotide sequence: TGCGCCAGCAGCCAAGGGGTAACTGAAGCTTTCTTT.